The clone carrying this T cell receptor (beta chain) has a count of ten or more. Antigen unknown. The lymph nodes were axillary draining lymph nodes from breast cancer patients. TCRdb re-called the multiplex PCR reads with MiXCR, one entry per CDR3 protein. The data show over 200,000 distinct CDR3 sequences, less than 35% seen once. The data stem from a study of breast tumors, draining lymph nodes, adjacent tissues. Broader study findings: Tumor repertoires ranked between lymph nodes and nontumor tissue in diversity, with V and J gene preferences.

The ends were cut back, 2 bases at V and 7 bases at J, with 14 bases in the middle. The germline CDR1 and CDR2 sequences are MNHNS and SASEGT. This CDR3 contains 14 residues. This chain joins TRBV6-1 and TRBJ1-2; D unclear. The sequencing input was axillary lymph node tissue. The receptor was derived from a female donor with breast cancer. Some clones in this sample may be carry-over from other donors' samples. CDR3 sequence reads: CASSEFVGRSGYTF. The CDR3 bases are TGTGCCAGCAGTGAATTCGTGGGGAGGAGTGGCTACACCTTC.